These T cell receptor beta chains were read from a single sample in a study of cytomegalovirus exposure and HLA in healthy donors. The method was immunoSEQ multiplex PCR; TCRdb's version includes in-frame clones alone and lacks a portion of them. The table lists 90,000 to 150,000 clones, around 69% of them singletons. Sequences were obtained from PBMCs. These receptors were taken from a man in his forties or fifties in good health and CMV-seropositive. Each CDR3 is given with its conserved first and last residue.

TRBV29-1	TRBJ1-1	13	CSVVKRQGDEAFF
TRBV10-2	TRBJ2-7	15	CASSERETSRHEQYF
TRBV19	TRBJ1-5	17	CASSIDSTLYSNQPQHF
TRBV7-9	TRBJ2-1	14	CASSFRTGGLEQFF
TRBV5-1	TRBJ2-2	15	CASSDRDRVGRELFF
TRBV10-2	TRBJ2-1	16	CASSDTSGGSYNEQFF
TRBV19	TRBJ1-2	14	CASSMGDGIYGYTF
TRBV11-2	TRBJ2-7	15	CASSTSRDRAHEQYF
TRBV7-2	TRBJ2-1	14	CASSRPVGAWEQFF
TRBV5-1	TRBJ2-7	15	CASSVGQGGSYEQYF
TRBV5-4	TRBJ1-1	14	CASSLAGGDTEAFF